Shown below are 18 T cell receptor beta chains from a single sample sequenced in a study of T cell responses to AZD1222 COVID-19 vaccine. Method: immunoSEQ multiplex PCR; TCRdb's copy keeps in-frame clones and lacks some. The sample has 200,000 or so clones, just under 90% seen once. The sequencing here drew on peripheral blood, taken on day 0 of AZD1222 vaccination. The receptors originated from an adult in good health.

J is TRBJ1-3 and V is TRBV21-1. TRBV21-1 is recorded as a pseudogene. The CDR3 has 15 amino acids. CDR3 protein: CASTSMRLSGNTIYF. DNA for the CDR3: TGTGCCAGCACCTCAATGAGGCTCTCTGGAAACACCATATATTTT.

The chain combines TRBV3-1 (or the pseudogene TRBV3-2) with TRBJ2-1; D gene uncertain. Germline lookup yields CDR1 LGHDT and CDR2 YNNKEL (reference sequence). Trimming stripped 3 bases from V and 10 bases from J, with 10 bases between. CDR3 length: 12 amino acids. The CDR3: CASSHSGEEQFF. CDR3 bases: TGTGCCAGCAGCCACTCTGGAGAAGAGCAGTTCTTC.

This chain joins TRBV18 and TRBJ1-6; TRBD1 matches at 7 bases. J was trimmed by 0 bases and V by 1 base; bases with no gene match: 3. From germline, CDR1 is KGHSH and CDR2 LQKENI. The CDR3 spans 17 residues. CDR3 coding DNA: TGTGCCAGCTCACCACAGGACAGGAGCTCCTATAATTCACCCCTCCACTTT. This codes for CASSPQDRSSYNSPLHF. Together with reference TRBV18 and TRBJ1-6, the CDR3 gives the full variable domain: NAGVMQNPRHLVRRRGQEARLRCSPMKGHSHVYWYRQLPEEGLKFMVYLQKENIIDESGMPKERFSAEFPKEGPSILRIQQVVRGDSAAYFCASSPQDRSSYNSPLHFGNGTRLTVT.

The rearrangement uses TRBV2 and TRBJ2-7; 10 nucleotides line up with TRBD1. V trimming: 5 bases; J trimming: 4 bases; junction bases outside the gene matches: 5. The CDR3 sequence is 14 residues long. Germline CDR1 and CDR2: SNHLY and FYNNEI. The DNA for the CDR3 is TGTGCCAGCAGTATCGGACAGGGGGTTTACGAGCAGTACTTC. It codes for CASSIGQGVYEQYF.

This clone was counted a few times. The rearrangement links TRBV28 to TRBJ1-5; a possible D gene is TRBD1 (5 bases). The CDR3 is made up of 13 amino acids. Germline V gene sequence: CDR1 MDHEN, CDR2 SYDVKM. Trimming removed 8 bases at V and 4 bases at J, with 12 bases between. This CDR3 reads CASGPRGNQPQHF. The CDR3 nucleotides are TGTGCCAGCGGTCCCCGGGGGAATCAGCCCCAGCATTTT.

The chain is built from TRBV11-3 and TRBJ2-2; the D is unclear. V dropped 3 bases and J dropped 6 bases, with 11 bases sitting between them. CDR1 and CDR2 from the germline V gene are SGHNT and YENEEA. The CDR3 is 14 residues long. Here the CDR3 DNA reads TGTGCCAGCAGCTTGGCAGCGCCGGCCGGGGAGCTGTTTTTT. Translating gives CASSLAAPAGELFF.

The rearrangement joins TRBV5-1 to TRBJ1-5, with D possibly matching TRBD1 (5 bases). Germline assignment: CDR1 SGHRS and CDR2 YFSETQ. The CDR3 consists of 14 residues. The germline V and J ends were trimmed by 4 bases and 3 bases, with 11 bases remaining between them. CDR3 residues: CASSPGRDNQPQHF. CDR3 in DNA: TGCGCCAGCAGCCCCGGCAGGGACAATCAGCCCCAGCATTTT.

The chain couples TRBV30 to TRBJ1-2, with 8 nucleotides matching TRBD1. Germline lookup yields CDR1 GTSNPN and CDR2 SVGIG (reference sequence). The CDR3 is 14 residues long. The J segment lost 3 bases and the V segment lost 4 bases, leaving 7 bases of the junction unmatched. The DNA for the CDR3 is TGTGCCTGGACCAAGACAGGGGCATACTATGGCTACACCTTC. Translating gives CAWTKTGAYYGYTF.

The genes are TRBV30 and TRBJ1-2, with D possibly TRBD1 on 6 matching bases. V was shortened by 1 base and J by 0 bases, with 12 bases between the two germline ends. The CDR3 is 15 residues long. Per the germline V gene, CDR1 is GTSNPN and CDR2 is SVGIG (reference sequence). CDR3 sequence reads: CAWSGGLNTNYGYTF. CDR3 coding DNA: TGTGCCTGGAGTGGGGGGCTAAATACTAACTATGGCTACACCTTC.

The rearrangement joins TRBV5-1 to TRBJ1-3; 10 bases align to TRBD1. This CDR3 spans 15 amino acids. Germline V gene sequence: CDR1 SGHRS, CDR2 YFSETQ. With 7 bases clipped from V and 4 bases from J, the junction kept 8 bases outside the gene matches. The CDR3, as DNA: TGCGCCAGCGAACCTTCGGGACAGGGGGGAAACACCATATATTTT. Protein sequence: CASEPSGQGGNTIYF.

The chain uses TRBV28 and TRBJ2-5; 9 bases are shared with TRBD1. The CDR3 is 16 amino acids. With 5 bases clipped from V and 7 bases from J, the junction kept 14 bases outside the gene matches. Looked up from germline, CDR1 is MDHEN and CDR2 is SYDVKM. The CDR3 region is CASSPSGTGSSGTQYF. CDR3 sequence (DNA): TGTGCCAGCAGTCCTTCTGGGACAGGGAGCTCGGGGACCCAGTACTTC.

This sequence joins TRBV9 and TRBJ2-2, with D perhaps assigned TRBD1 or TRBD2 (5 bases each). CDR3 size: 16 residues. Germline lookup yields CDR1 SGDLS and CDR2 YYNGEE. Trimming removed 0 bases from V and 0 bases from J, with 9 bases in between. The CDR3 DNA follows: TGTGCCAGCAGCGTAGCGCAGGGAGCGAACACCGGGGAGCTGTTTTTT. This sequence encodes CASSVAQGANTGELFF. Looking up the rest from reference TRBV9 and TRBJ2-2 gives the full variable domain: DSGVTQTPKHLITATGQRVTLRCSPRSGDLSVYWYQQSLDQGLQFLIQYYNGEERAKGNILERFSAQQFPDLHSELNLSSLELGDSALYFCASSVAQGANTGELFFGEGSRLTVL.

The rearrangement uses TRBV19 and TRBJ1-1; 8 bases map to TRBD1. Germline CDR1 and CDR2: LNHDA and SQIVND (reference sequence). Losses at the gene ends were 6 bases for V and 8 bases for J; bases not matched to a gene: 17. The CDR3 length is 16 residues. The CDR3 DNA reads TGTGCCAGTAGATCCCCCCGGACAGGGTTCCAATCGGAAGCTTTCTTT. As protein: CASRSPRTGFQSEAFF.

This chain connects TRBV3-1 (or the pseudogene TRBV3-2) to TRBJ1-1, with TRBD1 as a possible D gene (5 bases). Germline CDR1 reads LGHDT; CDR2 reads YNNKEL (reference sequence). This CDR3 contains 13 residues. V lost 3 bases and J lost 5, with 10 bases in between. The DNA for the CDR3 is TGTGCCAGCAGCCATGGTAGGGGAACTGAAGCTTTCTTT. As protein: CASSHGRGTEAFF.

J is TRBJ1-6 and V is TRBV19, with D possibly matching TRBD1 (6 bases). This CDR3 region has 15 residues. The V gene's germline CDR1 is LNHDA and CDR2 SQIVND (reference sequence). Trimming removed 5 bases at V and 5 bases at J, with 13 bases between. This CDR3 reads CASSRRTVDNSPLHF. The CDR3 bases are TGTGCCAGTAGTCGTCGGACAGTCGATAATTCACCCCTCCACTTT. The entire variable domain, with the rest obtained from reference TRBV19 and TRBJ1-6, is as follows: DGGITQSPKYLFRKEGQNVTLSCEQNLNHDAMYWYRQDPGQGLRLIYYSQIVNDFQKGDIAEGYSVSREKKESFPLTVTSAQKNPTAFYLCASSRRTVDNSPLHFGNGTRLTVT.

This sequence joins TRBV2 and TRBJ1-3, with D uncertain. The CDR3 has 12 amino acids. The germline V gene encodes CDR1 SNHLY and CDR2 FYNNEI. Trimming removed 4 bases at V and 8 bases at J, with 9 bases between. CDR3 region: CASSVAGDTIYF. In DNA form, the CDR3 reads TGTGCCAGCAGTGTCGCTGGGGACACCATATATTTT.

The J gene is TRBJ2-1, the V gene TRBV5-4; no firm D call. This CDR3 comprises 13 residues. Trimming took 0 bases from V and 8 from J, leaving 9 bases between them. CDR1 SGHNT and CDR2 YYREEE come from the germline V gene (reference sequence). The CDR3 region is CASSLAGKYEQFF. DNA of the CDR3: TGTGCCAGCAGCTTGGCCGGCAAGTATGAGCAGTTCTTC.

V is TRBV19 and J is TRBJ1-6; no firm D call. This CDR3 is 15 amino acids long. V was pared by 3 bases and J by 0 bases, with 6 bases between. CDR1 is LNHDA, CDR2 SQIVND, per germline (reference sequence). The CDR3 sequence is CASSIQSSYNSPLHF. DNA of the CDR3: TGTGCCAGTAGTATTCAGAGCTCCTATAATTCACCCCTCCACTTT.